A single sample is the source of the 27 T cell receptor beta chains below, sequenced in a study of CD8 T cells in Susac syndrome. An amount of RNA that ranged from 0.5 to 1 ug was reverse transcribed with random hexamers. One entry per CDR3 protein results from TCRdb running MiXCR on the immunoSEQ multiplex PCR reads. This sample has approximately 210,000 distinct CDR3 sequences, with approximately 94% found just once. The sequenced material came from CD4+ T cells from PBMCs. The receptors stem from a human donor with Susac syndrome.

The chain links TRBV5-1 to TRBJ1-1, with 8 bases aligning to TRBD1. CDR3 length: 14 amino acids. J was trimmed by 5 bases and V by 2 bases; bases with no gene match: 5. Germline loops: CDR1 SGHRS, CDR2 YFSETQ. This CDR3 is CASSLGQGWTEAFF. CDR3 coding DNA: TGCGCCAGCAGCTTAGGACAGGGATGGACTGAAGCTTTCTTT.

The V and J genes are TRBV9 and TRBJ2-7, with TRBD2 matching 8 bases. CDR1 SGDLS and CDR2 YYNGEE come from the germline V gene. The CDR3 has 15 amino acids. Germline trimming cut 0 bases from V and 7 bases from J; bases unmatched to any gene: 9. CDR3 amino acids: CASSVEGSGVREQYF. CDR3 DNA: TGTGCCAGCAGCGTAGAGGGTAGCGGGGTTCGAGAGCAGTACTTC.

The V gene is TRBV27, the J gene TRBJ2-2; tentatively, D is TRBD1 or TRBD2 (5 bases each). Germline V lookup: CDR1 MNHEY, CDR2 SMNVEV (reference sequence). The CDR3 covers 18 residues. The V end lost 5 bases, the J end lost 0 bases, and 19 bases lay between the germline ends. The CDR3, as DNA: TGTGCCAGCAGTGTCCGGGACCCCCTGGGTGCGAACACCGGGGAGCTGTTTTTT. Protein product: CASSVRDPLGANTGELFF.

The J gene is TRBJ1-6, the V gene TRBV3-1, with D perhaps matching TRBD1 (6 bases). This CDR3 has 16 residues. The V gene lost 6 bases and the J gene lost 9 bases, with 21 bases spanning the gap. Germline CDR1 LGHDT, CDR2 YNNKEL (reference sequence). The DNA of the CDR3 is TGTGCCAGCAGACTGGACAGTACCCTGATCAGTTCACCCCTCCACTTT. Its protein product is CASRLDSTLISSPLHF.

CDR3 loop: CASSLQAGHGDTQYF. As DNA, the CDR3 is TGTGCCAGCAGCTTACAGGCGGGGCACGGGGATACGCAGTATTTT. The V gene is TRBV11-2, the J gene TRBJ2-3, with D maybe TRBD2 (6 bases). The germline V gene has CDR1 SGHAT and CDR2 FQNNGV. Trimming shortened V by 2 bases and J by 6 bases, and 15 bases separated the two germline ends. This CDR3 spans 15 amino acids.

The chain is built from TRBV29-1 and TRBJ2-3; 11 nucleotides align to TRBD2. CDR1 is SQVTM, CDR2 ANQGSEA, per germline. CDR3 length equals 13 residues. V was pared by 7 bases and J by 9 bases, with 9 bases of the junction left unmatched. The DNA for the CDR3 is TGCAGCGCCATTAGCGGGGGGGCGGGGACGCAGTATTTT. Protein product: CSAISGGAGTQYF.

This clonotype was seen only once. The CDR3 sequence: CASSVDFMGGPFF. The CDR3 nucleotides read TGTGCCAGCAGCGTAGATTTCATGGGGGGTCCGTTCTTC. This sequence joins TRBV9 and TRBJ2-1; maybe TRBD2 (6 bases). In germline, CDR1 is SGDLS, CDR2 YYNGEE. The CDR3 consists of 13 residues. The germline V and J ends were trimmed by 0 bases and 15 bases, with 16 bases remaining between them.

The chain uses TRBV28 and TRBJ2-4; D remains ambiguous. This CDR3 is 13 amino acids long. Trimming pared 8 bases from V and 2 bases from J, leaving 10 bases between. CDR1 is MDHEN and CDR2 is SYDVKM in the germline V gene. CDR3: CASLSQTKNIQYF. DNA of the CDR3: TGTGCCAGCCTATCCCAAACCAAAAACATTCAGTACTTC.

The chain has TRBV4-1 and TRBJ1-1; D is perhaps TRBD1 (6 bases). The CDR3 length is 16 residues. V lost 1 base, J lost 4 bases, and 16 bases lay in between. CDR1 and CDR2 (germline): MGHRA, YSYEKL. CDR3 nucleotides: TGCGCCAGCAGCCAAGGGGGCGGGGGCGAGGTCACTGAAGCTTTCTTT. This codes for CASSQGGGGEVTEAFF.

The chain links TRBV20-1 to TRBJ2-3; 7 bases fit TRBD2. The germline V gene encodes CDR1 DFQATT and CDR2 SNEGSKA (reference sequence). The V and J ends lost 5 bases and 3 bases, in that order; junction bases with no gene match: 11. This CDR3 is 15 amino acids long. CDR3 sequence (DNA): TGCAGTGCTCAAGACCAAAGCGGGGCGACAGATACGCAGTATTTT. Translated: CSAQDQSGATDTQYF.

The J gene is TRBJ1-4, the V gene TRBV15; the D is unclear. Looked up from germline, CDR1 is LNHNV and CDR2 is YYDKDF (reference sequence). This CDR3 contains 14 residues. The ends were cut back, 3 bases at V and 5 bases at J, with 10 bases in the middle. CDR3 region: CATSSGRRNEKLFF. The CDR3 nucleotides read TGTGCCACCAGCAGCGGGCGGAGAAATGAAAAACTGTTTTTT.

This chain connects TRBV6-5 to TRBJ2-3; 8 bases are shared with TRBD2. After removal of 6 bases from V and 0 bases from J, the junction contained 5 bases not matched to a gene. This CDR3 is 15 amino acids long. CDR1 MNHEY and CDR2 SVGAGI come from the germline V gene. The DNA of the CDR3 is TGTGCCAGCAGACAGCGGGGGAGTAGCACAGATACGCAGTATTTT. It codes for CASRQRGSSTDTQYF.

The chain combines TRBV12-3 or TRBV12-4 with TRBJ2-7; 9 bases agree with TRBD2. CDR3 length: 14 amino acids. V shed 7 bases, J shed 5 bases, and the junction held 9 bases outside the gene matches. This chain's CDR3 is CASTMGGGVNEQYF. CDR3 nucleotides: TGTGCCAGCACCATGGGCGGGGGGGTAAACGAGCAGTACTTC.

The chain joins TRBV24-1 to TRBJ2-3; 9 bases match TRBD1. Trimming removed 2 bases from V and 3 bases from J; junction bases left unmatched: 2. The germline V gene has CDR1 KGHDR and CDR2 SFDVKD. This CDR3 region has 15 residues. The CDR3 loop reads CATSDSGQGTDTQYF. The CDR3 nucleotides are TGTGCCACCAGTGATTCCGGACAGGGGACAGATACGCAGTATTTT.

The table lists this clonotype with a count of one. V usage is TRBV12-3 or TRBV12-4 and J usage is TRBJ2-1; D not certain. V was shortened by 0 bases and J by 9 bases, with 6 bases between the two germline ends. This CDR3 spans 12 amino acids. The CDR3 is CASSLALGEQFF. The CDR3 region has the DNA TGTGCCAGCAGTTTAGCGTTAGGTGAGCAGTTCTTC.

The chain combines TRBV20-1 with TRBJ2-6; 7 positions match TRBD1. V gave up 6 bases and J gave up 1 base; unmatched junction bases: 21. From germline, CDR1 is DFQATT and CDR2 SNEGSKA (reference sequence). This CDR3 contains 20 residues. This CDR3 reads CSAATGWTPDPKSGANVLTF. CDR3 nucleotides: TGCAGTGCCGCGACAGGGTGGACTCCGGACCCTAAATCTGGGGCCAACGTCCTGACTTTC.

The gene calls are TRBV5-1 and TRBJ2-1; 12 nucleotides align to TRBD2. Trimming removed 5 bases from V and 6 bases from J; junction bases left unmatched: 9. The CDR3 sequence is 16 residues long. Per the germline V gene, CDR1 is SGHRS and CDR2 is YFSETQ. The CDR3: CASSLAGGHPTNEQFF. The CDR3 region has the DNA TGCGCCAGCAGTCTAGCGGGGGGGCACCCGACCAATGAGCAGTTCTTC.

This clonotype was counted a single time. This chain links TRBV18 with TRBJ1-1, with TRBD1 as a possible D gene (6 bases). The V end lost 0 bases, the J end lost 4 bases, and 9 bases lay between the germline ends. Germline CDR1 and CDR2: KGHSH and LQKENI. The CDR3 contains 14 residues. The CDR3 reads CASSPPRGGTEAFF. CDR3 nucleotides: TGTGCCAGCTCACCACCCCGAGGGGGCACTGAAGCTTTCTTT. Full variable domain (missing parts from reference TRBV18 and TRBJ1-1): NAGVMQNPRHLVRRRGQEARLRCSPMKGHSHVYWYRQLPEEGLKFMVYLQKENIIDESGMPKERFSAEFPKEGPSILRIQQVVRGDSAAYFCASSPPRGGTEAFFGQGTRLTVV.

The chain is built from TRBV6-5 and TRBJ2-1; tentative D call: TRBD2 (7 bases). This CDR3 has 13 residues. Deletions cut 6 bases from V and 7 bases from J, with 13 bases between. Per the germline V gene, CDR1 is MNHEY and CDR2 is SVGAGI. CDR3 protein: CASSAGGRNEQFF. In DNA, the CDR3 is TGTGCCAGCAGCGCCGGGGGGCGGAATGAGCAGTTCTTC.

The rearrangement uses TRBV20-1 and TRBJ2-7; D is possibly TRBD2 (7 bases). V was shortened by 1 base and J by 6 bases, with 13 bases between the two germline ends. The CDR3 is made up of 13 amino acids. Per the germline V gene, CDR1 is DFQATT and CDR2 is SNEGSKA (reference sequence). CDR3 region: CSARGGGAGEQYF. The CDR3 coding sequence is TGCAGTGCTAGAGGAGGGGGGGCGGGCGAGCAGTACTTC.

This chain joins TRBV19 and TRBJ1-5, with D unclear. CDR1 LNHDA and CDR2 SQIVND come from the germline V gene (reference sequence). V lost 7 bases and J lost 1, with 11 bases in between. The CDR3 covers 14 residues. Written as DNA, the CDR3 is TGTGCCAGTACTCCTGGGGTGAGCAATCAGCCCCAGCATTTT. Translated: CASTPGVSNQPQHF.

The chain is built from TRBV6-1 and TRBJ2-2; the match to TRBD1 covers 9 bases. The CDR3 loop spans 17 amino acids. Germline-derived CDR1 and CDR2 are MNHNS and SASEGT. Unmatched junction bases numbered 14, after V lost 8 bases and J lost 4 bases. The CDR3 sequence is CASGATGGTMSTGELFF. The CDR3 DNA follows: TGTGCCAGCGGGGCTACAGGGGGCACCATGAGCACCGGGGAGCTGTTTTTT.

The rearrangement joins TRBV15 to TRBJ1-2, with D uncertain. The CDR3 loop spans 14 amino acids. V dropped 0 bases and J dropped 3 bases, with 8 bases sitting between them. Per germline, CDR1 LNHNV and CDR2 YYDKDF (reference sequence). CDR3 sequence (DNA): TGTGCCACCAGCAGAGAGGTTAATGACTATGGCTACACCTTC. This translates into CATSREVNDYGYTF.

V is TRBV12-3 or TRBV12-4 and J is TRBJ1-1; D uncertain. The CDR3 is 14 amino acids. V was trimmed by 3 bases and J by 1 base, leaving 9 bases between them. The CDR3 is CASSFPTENTEAFF. DNA of the CDR3: TGTGCCAGCAGTTTCCCGACCGAGAACACTGAAGCTTTCTTT.

The chain carries TRBV6-1 and TRBJ2-7; TRBD1 might be the D (6 bases). V was pared by 5 bases and J by 0 bases, with 20 bases between. The germline V gene has CDR1 MNHNS and CDR2 SASEGT. The CDR3 loop spans 17 amino acids. CDR3 nucleotides: TGTGCCAGCAGTCCACCAGGTACAGGGACCAACTCCTACGAGCAGTACTTC. This sequence encodes CASSPPGTGTNSYEQYF.

The genes are TRBV18 and TRBJ2-1; TRBD1 agrees at 10 bases. This CDR3 region has 15 residues. Germline CDR1 is KGHSH and CDR2 is LQKENI. V trimming: 0 bases; J trimming: 8 bases; junction bases outside the gene matches: 4. CDR3 region: CASSPPGTGAHEQFF. The CDR3, as DNA: TGTGCCAGCTCACCACCAGGGACAGGGGCGCATGAGCAGTTCTTC.

V is TRBV7-2 and J is TRBJ1-2; 8 bases agree with TRBD1. With V trimmed by 7 bases and J by 0 bases, 13 bases remained unmatched. Germline-derived CDR1 and CDR2 are SGHTA and FQGNSA. The CDR3 is made up of 17 amino acids. The CDR3 DNA follows: TGTGCCAGCAATTTTCTCCCGGGACAGGCCACTAACTATGGCTACACCTTC. Protein: CASNFLPGQATNYGYTF.